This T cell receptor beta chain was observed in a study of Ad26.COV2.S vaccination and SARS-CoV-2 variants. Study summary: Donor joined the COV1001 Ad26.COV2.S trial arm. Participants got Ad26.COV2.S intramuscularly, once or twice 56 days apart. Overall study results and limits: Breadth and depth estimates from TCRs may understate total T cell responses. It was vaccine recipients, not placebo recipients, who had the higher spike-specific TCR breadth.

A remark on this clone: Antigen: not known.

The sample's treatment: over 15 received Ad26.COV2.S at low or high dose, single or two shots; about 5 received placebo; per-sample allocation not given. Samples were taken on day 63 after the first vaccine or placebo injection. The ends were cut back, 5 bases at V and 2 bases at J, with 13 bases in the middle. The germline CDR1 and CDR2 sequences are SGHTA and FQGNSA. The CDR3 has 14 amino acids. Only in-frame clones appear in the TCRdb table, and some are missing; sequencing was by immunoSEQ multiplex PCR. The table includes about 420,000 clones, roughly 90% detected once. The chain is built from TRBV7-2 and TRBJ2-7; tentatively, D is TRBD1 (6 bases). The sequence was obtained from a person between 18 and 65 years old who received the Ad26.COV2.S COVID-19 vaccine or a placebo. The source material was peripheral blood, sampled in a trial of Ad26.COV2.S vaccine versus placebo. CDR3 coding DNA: TGTGCCAGCAGCACCTACAGGGACACCTACGAGCAGTACTTC. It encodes CASSTYRDTYEQYF.